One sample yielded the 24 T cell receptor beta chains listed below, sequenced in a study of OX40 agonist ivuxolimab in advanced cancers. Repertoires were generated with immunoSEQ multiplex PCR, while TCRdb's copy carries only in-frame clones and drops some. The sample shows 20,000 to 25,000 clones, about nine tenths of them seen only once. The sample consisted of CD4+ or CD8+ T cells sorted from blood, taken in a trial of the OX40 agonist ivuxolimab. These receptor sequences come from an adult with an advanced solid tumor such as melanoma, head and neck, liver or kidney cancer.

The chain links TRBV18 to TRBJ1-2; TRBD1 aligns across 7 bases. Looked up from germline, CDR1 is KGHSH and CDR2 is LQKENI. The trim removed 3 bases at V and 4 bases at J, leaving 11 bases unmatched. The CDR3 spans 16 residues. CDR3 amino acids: CASSPQRQGGTYGYTF. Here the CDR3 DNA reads TGTGCCAGCTCACCTCAAAGACAGGGAGGCACCTATGGCTACACCTTC.

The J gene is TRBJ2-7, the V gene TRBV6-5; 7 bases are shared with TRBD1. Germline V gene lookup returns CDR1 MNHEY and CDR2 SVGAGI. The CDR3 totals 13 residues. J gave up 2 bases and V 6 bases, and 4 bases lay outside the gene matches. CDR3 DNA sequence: TGTGCCAGCAGGTCCGGACAGGCCTACGAGCAGTACTTC. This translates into CASRSGQAYEQYF.

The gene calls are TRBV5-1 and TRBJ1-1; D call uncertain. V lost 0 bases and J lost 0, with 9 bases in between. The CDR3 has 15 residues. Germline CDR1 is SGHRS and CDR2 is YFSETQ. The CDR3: CASSLGQAMNTEAFF. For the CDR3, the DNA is TGCGCCAGCAGCTTGGGTCAGGCGATGAACACTGAAGCTTTCTTT. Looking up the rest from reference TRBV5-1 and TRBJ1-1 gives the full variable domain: KAGVTQTPRYLIKTRGQQVTLSCSPISGHRSVSWYQQTPGQGLQFLFEYFSETQRNKGNFPGRFSGRQFSNSRSEMNVSTLELGDSALYLCASSLGQAMNTEAFFGQGTRLTVV.

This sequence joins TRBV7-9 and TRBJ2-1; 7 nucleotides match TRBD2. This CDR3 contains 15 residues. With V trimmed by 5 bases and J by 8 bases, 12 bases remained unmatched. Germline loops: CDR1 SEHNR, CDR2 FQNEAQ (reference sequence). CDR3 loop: CASSPPGREIHEQFF. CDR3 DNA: TGTGCCAGCAGCCCCCCGGGGCGGGAGATCCATGAGCAGTTCTTC.

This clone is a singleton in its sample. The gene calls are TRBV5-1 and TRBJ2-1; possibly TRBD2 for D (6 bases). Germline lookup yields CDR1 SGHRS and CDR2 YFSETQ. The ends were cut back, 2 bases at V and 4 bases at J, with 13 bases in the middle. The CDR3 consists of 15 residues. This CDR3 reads CASSFVVAEYNEQFF. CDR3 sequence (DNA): TGCGCCAGCAGCTTTGTGGTAGCGGAGTACAATGAGCAGTTCTTC.

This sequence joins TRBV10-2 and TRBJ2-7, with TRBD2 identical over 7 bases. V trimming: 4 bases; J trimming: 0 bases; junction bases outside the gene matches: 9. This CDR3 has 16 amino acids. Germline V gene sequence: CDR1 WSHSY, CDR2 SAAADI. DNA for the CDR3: TGCGCCAGCAGTGTTGAGATGGGCGGGAGCTCCTACGAGCAGTACTTC. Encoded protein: CASSVEMGGSSYEQYF.

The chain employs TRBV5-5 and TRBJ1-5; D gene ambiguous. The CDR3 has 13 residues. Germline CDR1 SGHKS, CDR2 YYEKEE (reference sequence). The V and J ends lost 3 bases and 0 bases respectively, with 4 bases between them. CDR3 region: CASSSNSNQPQHF. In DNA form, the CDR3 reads TGTGCCAGCAGCTCCAATAGCAATCAGCCCCAGCATTTT.

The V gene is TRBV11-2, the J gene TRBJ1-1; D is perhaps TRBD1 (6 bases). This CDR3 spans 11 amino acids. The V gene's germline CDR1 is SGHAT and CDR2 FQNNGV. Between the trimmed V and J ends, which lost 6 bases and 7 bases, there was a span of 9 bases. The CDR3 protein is CASRQGIEAFF. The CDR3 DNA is TGTGCCAGCAGGCAGGGGATTGAAGCTTTCTTT.

CDR3 coding DNA: TGTGCCAGCAGCCTAAATCGGGACAGCTACGAGCAGTACTTC. This encodes CASSLNRDSYEQYF. The chain couples TRBV9 to TRBJ2-5, with 7 bases that match TRBD1. The DNA end is a closer match to TRBJ2-7, so the J assignment may be wrong. Germline CDR1 is SGDLS and CDR2 is YYNGEE. CDR3 length equals 14 residues.

The DNA of the CDR3 is TGCGCCAGCAGCCAAGCCCCCGGGACTAGCTCCTACGAGCAGTACTTC. This gives the protein CASSQAPGTSSYEQYF. The chain is built from TRBV4-3 and TRBJ2-7; TRBD2 matches 8 bases. The CDR3 has 16 amino acids. CDR1 is LGHNA, CDR2 YSLEER, per germline. V lost 1 base, J lost 0 bases, and 5 bases stayed unmatched.

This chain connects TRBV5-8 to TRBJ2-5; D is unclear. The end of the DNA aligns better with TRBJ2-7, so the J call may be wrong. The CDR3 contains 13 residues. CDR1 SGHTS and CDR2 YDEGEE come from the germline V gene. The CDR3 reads CASASRVTYEQYF. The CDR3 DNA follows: TGTGCCAGCGCCTCTCGGGTAACCTACGAGCAGTACTTC.

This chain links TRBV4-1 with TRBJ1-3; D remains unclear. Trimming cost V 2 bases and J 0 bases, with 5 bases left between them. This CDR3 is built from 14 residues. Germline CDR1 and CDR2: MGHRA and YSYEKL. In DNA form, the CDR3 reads TGCGCCAGCAGCCAAAACAGCTCTGGAAACACCATATATTTT. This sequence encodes CASSQNSSGNTIYF.

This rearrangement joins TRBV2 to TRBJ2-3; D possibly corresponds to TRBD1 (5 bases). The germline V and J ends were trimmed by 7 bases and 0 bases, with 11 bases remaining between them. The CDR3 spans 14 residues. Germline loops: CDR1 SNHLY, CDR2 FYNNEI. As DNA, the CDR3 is TGTGCCAGCAAAGACAGCCTTAGCACAGATACGCAGTATTTT. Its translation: CASKDSLSTDTQYF.

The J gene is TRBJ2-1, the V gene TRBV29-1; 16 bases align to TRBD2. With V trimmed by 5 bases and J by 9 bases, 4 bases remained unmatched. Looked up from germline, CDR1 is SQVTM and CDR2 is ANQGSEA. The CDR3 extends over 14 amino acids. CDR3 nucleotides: TGCAGCGTTTCCGGGACTAGCGGGAGGGGTGAGCAGTTCTTC. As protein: CSVSGTSGRGEQFF.

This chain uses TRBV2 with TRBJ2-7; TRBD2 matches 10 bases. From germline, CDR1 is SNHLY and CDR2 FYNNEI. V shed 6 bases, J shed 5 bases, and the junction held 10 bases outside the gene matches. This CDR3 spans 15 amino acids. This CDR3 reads CASRHSSGSGDEQYF. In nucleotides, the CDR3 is TGTGCCAGCAGGCACTCTAGCGGGAGCGGCGACGAGCAGTACTTC. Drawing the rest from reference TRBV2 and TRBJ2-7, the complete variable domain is EPEVTQTPSHQVTQMGQEVILRCVPISNHLYFYWYRQILGQKVEFLVSFYNNEISEKSEIFDDQFSVERPDGSNFTLKIRSTKLEDSAMYFCASRHSSGSGDEQYFGPGTRLTVT.

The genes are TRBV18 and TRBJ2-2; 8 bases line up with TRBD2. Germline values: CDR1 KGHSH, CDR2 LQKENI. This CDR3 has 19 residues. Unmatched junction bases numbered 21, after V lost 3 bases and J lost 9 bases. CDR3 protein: CASSPPRTSPALGNRELFF. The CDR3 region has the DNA TGTGCCAGCTCACCCCCCAGGACTAGCCCCGCCTTGGGTAATCGGGAGCTGTTTTTT.

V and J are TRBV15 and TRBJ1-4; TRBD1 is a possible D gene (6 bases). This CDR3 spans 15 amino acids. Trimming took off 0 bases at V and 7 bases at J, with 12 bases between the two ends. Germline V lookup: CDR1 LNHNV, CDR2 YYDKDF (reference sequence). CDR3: CATSRETGGSEKLFF. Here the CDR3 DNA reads TGTGCCACCAGCAGAGAAACCGGGGGCAGTGAAAAACTGTTTTTT.

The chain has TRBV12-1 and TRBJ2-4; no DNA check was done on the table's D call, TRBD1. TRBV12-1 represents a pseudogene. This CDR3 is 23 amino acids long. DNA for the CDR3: TGTGCCAGCAGCTTTGCCGGGACAGGGGGACTAGTCGCCTCACGTATAGCCAAAAACATTCAGTACTTC. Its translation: CASSFAGTGGLVASRIAKNIQYF.

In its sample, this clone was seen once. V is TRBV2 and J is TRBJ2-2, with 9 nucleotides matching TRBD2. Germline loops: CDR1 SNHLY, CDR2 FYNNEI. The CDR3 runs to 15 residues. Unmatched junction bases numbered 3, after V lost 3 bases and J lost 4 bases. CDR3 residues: CASSDGTSPTGELFF. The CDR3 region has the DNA TGTGCCAGCAGTGACGGGACTAGCCCCACCGGGGAGCTGTTTTTT.

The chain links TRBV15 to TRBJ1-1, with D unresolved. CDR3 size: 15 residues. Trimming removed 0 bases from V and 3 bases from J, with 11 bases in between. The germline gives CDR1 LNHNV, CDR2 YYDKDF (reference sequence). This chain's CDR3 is CATSREGGQDTEAFF. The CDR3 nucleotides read TGTGCCACCAGCAGAGAAGGAGGGCAGGACACTGAAGCTTTCTTT.

The CDR3 DNA reads TGTGCCAGCAGCCTGGGAGACACCTTTTCAGATACGCAGTATTTT. It specifies CASSLGDTFSDTQYF. This chain joins TRBV7-2 and TRBJ2-3, with a tentative D call TRBD2 (5 bases). The V gene's germline CDR1 is SGHTA and CDR2 FQGNSA. The CDR3 consists of 15 residues. V was trimmed by 5 bases and J by 4 bases, leaving 16 bases between them.

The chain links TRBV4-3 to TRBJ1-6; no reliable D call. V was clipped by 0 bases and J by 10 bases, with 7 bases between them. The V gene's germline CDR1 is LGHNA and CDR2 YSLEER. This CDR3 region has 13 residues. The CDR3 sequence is CASSQELGSPLHF. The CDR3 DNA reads TGCGCCAGCAGCCAAGAATTGGGGTCACCCCTCCACTTT.

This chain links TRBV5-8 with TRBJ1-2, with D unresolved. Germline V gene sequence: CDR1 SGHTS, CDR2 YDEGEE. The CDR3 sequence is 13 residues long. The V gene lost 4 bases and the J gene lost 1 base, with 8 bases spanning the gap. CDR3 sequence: CASSPNINYGYTF. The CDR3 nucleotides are TGTGCCAGCAGCCCTAACATTAACTATGGCTACACCTTC.

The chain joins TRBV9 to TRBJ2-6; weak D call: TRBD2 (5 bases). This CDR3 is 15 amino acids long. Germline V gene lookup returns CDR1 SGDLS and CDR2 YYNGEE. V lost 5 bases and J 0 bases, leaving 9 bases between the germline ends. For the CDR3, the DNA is TGTGCCAGCAGTCCGGGGTCCTCTGGGGCCAACGTCCTGACTTTC. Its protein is CASSPGSSGANVLTF. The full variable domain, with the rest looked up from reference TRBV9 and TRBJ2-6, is DSGVTQTPKHLITATGQRVTLRCSPRSGDLSVYWYQQSLDQGLQFLIQYYNGEERAKGNILERFSAQQFPDLHSELNLSSLELGDSALYFCASSPGSSGANVLTFGAGSRLTVL.